The 20 T cell receptor beta chains below all came from one sample that was sequenced in a study of blood T cell repertoires in COVID-19. Clones were read by immunoSEQ multiplex PCR, and TCRdb kept only the in-frame ones, dropping some. The sample yields about 180,000 clones, 70% to 90% seen once. The specimen was peripheral blood. These receptors were taken from a woman in her thirties with active or convalescent COVID-19.

This chain joins TRBV2 and TRBJ1-2; 7 bases agree with TRBD1. From germline, CDR1 is SNHLY and CDR2 FYNNEI. The CDR3 sequence is 17 residues long. Trimming at V came to 5 bases and at J to 2 bases, leaving 14 bases not matched to a gene. The CDR3 nucleotides read TGTGCCAGCAGTCGTACTATCCGGGACAGAAGGAACTATGGCTACACCTTC. This encodes CASSRTIRDRRNYGYTF. Full variable domain (missing parts from reference TRBV2 and TRBJ1-2): EPEVTQTPSHQVTQMGQEVILRCVPISNHLYFYWYRQILGQKVEFLVSFYNNEISEKSEIFDDQFSVERPDGSNFTLKIRSTKLEDSAMYFCASSRTIRDRRNYGYTFGSGTRLTVV.

The rearrangement uses TRBV7-2 and TRBJ2-1; D perhaps matches TRBD2 (6 bases). Between the trimmed V and J ends, which lost 5 bases and 6 bases, there was a span of 11 bases. The CDR3 is made up of 13 amino acids. Germline V lookup: CDR1 SGHTA, CDR2 FQGNSA. CDR3 nucleotide sequence: TGTGCCAGCAGCCCCAAGACTAGCAATGAGCAGTTCTTC. It is translated as CASSPKTSNEQFF. The full variable domain, with the rest looked up from reference TRBV7-2 and TRBJ2-1, is GAGVSQSPSNKVTEKGKDVELRCDPISGHTALYWYRQSLGQGLEFLIYFQGNSAPDKSGLPSDRFSAERTGGSVSTLTIQRTQQEDSAVYLCASSPKTSNEQFFGPGTRLTVL.

This chain links TRBV12-1 with TRBJ1-1; the table's TRBD1 call for D was not verified on the DNA. TRBV12-1 is deemed a pseudogene. The CDR3 runs 15 residues. CDR3 DNA sequence: TGTGCCAGCAGCTTTACGAAGGGGGCAGGAACTGAAGCTTTCTTT. Its protein is CASSFTKGAGTEAFF.

V usage is TRBV6-5 and J usage is TRBJ2-3; 7 bases fit TRBD2. V was pared by 6 bases and J by 0 bases, with 6 bases of the junction left unmatched. The CDR3 runs 15 residues. The germline V gene has CDR1 MNHEY and CDR2 SVGAGI. CDR3 DNA: TGTGCCAGCAGGGAGGCGGGGGTGAGCACAGATACGCAGTATTTT. It codes for CASREAGVSTDTQYF.

The chain is built from TRBV19 and TRBJ2-7, with D possibly TRBD1 on 6 matching bases. The germline V gene has CDR1 LNHDA and CDR2 SQIVND (reference sequence). Trimming took off 5 bases at V and 4 bases at J, with 15 bases between the two ends. The CDR3 totals 14 residues. DNA of the CDR3: TGTGCCAGTAGTTCGACAGGTAGGGAATACGAGCAGTACTTC. Its translation: CASSSTGREYEQYF.

This clone was picked up a small number of times. The chain carries TRBV5-6 and TRBJ1-1, with D unresolved. Germline lookup yields CDR1 SGHDT and CDR2 YYEEEE. The CDR3 is 12 amino acids. Trimming pared 2 bases from V and 7 bases from J, leaving 9 bases between. The CDR3 DNA follows: TGTGCCAGCAGCTTATTATCCAGTGAAGCTTTCTTT. Its protein is CASSLLSSEAFF.

The V and J genes are TRBV19 and TRBJ1-1, with D tentatively TRBD1 (6 bases). V dropped 9 bases and J dropped 7 bases, with 12 bases sitting between them. Germline V gene lookup returns CDR1 LNHDA and CDR2 SQIVND (reference sequence). The CDR3 extends over 11 amino acids. The CDR3 loop reads CASYRAYEAFF. The CDR3 DNA follows: TGTGCCAGCTACAGGGCATATGAAGCTTTCTTT.

The genes are TRBV18 and TRBJ2-2, with 9 bases that match TRBD2. The ends lost 3 bases at V and 3 bases at J; junction bases unmatched: 5. CDR1 KGHSH and CDR2 LQKENI come from the germline V gene. The CDR3 consists of 16 residues. The CDR3 spells CASSPRTSVHTGELFF. Here the CDR3 DNA reads TGTGCCAGCTCACCCAGGACTAGCGTGCACACCGGGGAGCTGTTTTTT.

This clone was seen once. The chain is built from TRBV19 and TRBJ2-7; D might be TRBD1 (6 bases). Germline V gene data show CDR1 as LNHDA and CDR2 as SQIVND (reference sequence). Trimming removed 4 bases at V and 4 bases at J, with 17 bases between. The CDR3 contains 15 residues. CDR3 nucleotides: TGTGCCAGTAGTAAATCCGATGCAGGGGATTACGAGCAGTACTTC. It encodes CASSKSDAGDYEQYF.

The V and J genes are TRBV19 and TRBJ2-2, with D perhaps matching TRBD1 (6 bases). Germline V lookup: CDR1 LNHDA, CDR2 SQIVND (reference sequence). This CDR3 is built from 14 residues. V lost 6 bases, J lost 6 bases, and 14 bases lay in between. The CDR3 DNA reads as TGTGCCAGTAGCCAACAGGGCTTCGCCGGGGAGCTGTTTTTT. Protein sequence: CASSQQGFAGELFF.

The J gene is TRBJ2-7, the V gene TRBV15, with 8 bases that match TRBD2. This CDR3 spans 16 amino acids. Trimming removed 3 bases from V and 7 bases from J; junction bases left unmatched: 14. In germline, CDR1 is LNHNV, CDR2 YYDKDF (reference sequence). The CDR3 protein is CATSRPRASGYGEQYF. The CDR3 DNA is TGTGCCACCAGCAGGCCTCGGGCTAGCGGGTATGGGGAGCAGTACTTC.

This CDR3 is CASSPVGGTEAFF. CDR3 in DNA: TGTGCCAGCAGCCCTGTGGGGGGGACTGAAGCTTTCTTT. The chain couples TRBV6-4 to TRBJ1-1, with D perhaps matching TRBD1 (5 bases). Germline-derived CDR1 and CDR2 are MRHNA and SNTAGT. The CDR3 length is 13 residues. V lost 6 bases to trimming and J lost 5 bases, with 13 bases between them.

The chain recombines TRBV4-1 with TRBJ2-5; TRBD2 agrees at 13 bases. Germline V lookup: CDR1 MGHRA, CDR2 YSYEKL. Trimming removed 0 bases from V and 1 base from J; junction bases left unmatched: 8. The CDR3 spans 19 residues. CDR3 protein: CASSQDPPGLAGAQETQYF. The CDR3 bases are TGCGCCAGCAGCCAAGATCCCCCAGGACTAGCGGGGGCCCAAGAGACCCAGTACTTC.

The chain recombines TRBV6-1 with TRBJ2-1, with a weak D call TRBD1 (6 bases). V was cut by 3 bases and J by 9 bases, with 21 bases left in between. The CDR3 contains 16 residues. Germline CDR1 is MNHNS and CDR2 is SASEGT. The CDR3 sequence is CASSDPRGTGSGEQFF. The CDR3 DNA sequence: TGTGCCAGCAGTGACCCCCGGGGCACAGGGTCTGGTGAGCAGTTCTTC.

V and J are TRBV11-3 and TRBJ1-2; perhaps TRBD1 as D (6 bases). The CDR3 loop spans 13 amino acids. Trimming stripped 5 bases from V and 7 bases from J, with 14 bases between. Germline V gene sequence: CDR1 SGHNT, CDR2 YENEEA. CDR3 protein: CASSVTGTRGYTF. The CDR3 DNA reads as TGTGCCAGCAGCGTAACCGGGACACGTGGCTACACCTTC.

The chain uses TRBV6-5 and TRBJ1-2; tentatively, D is TRBD1 (6 bases). The V end was cut by 6 bases, the J end by 4 bases, with 12 bases between. Germline V CDR1 and CDR2: MNHEY, SVGAGI. This CDR3 is 13 amino acids long. The CDR3 coding sequence is TGTGCCAGCAGCGCTACCAGGGGCTATGGCTACACCTTC. Translating it yields CASSATRGYGYTF.

This clone occurred once. The junction differs from germline at one of its ends, possibly a read error. The V and J genes are TRBV28 and TRBJ2-5, with a weak D call TRBD2 (5 bases). The CDR3 sequence is 13 residues long. Germline V gene lookup returns CDR1 MDHEN and CDR2 SYDVKM. CDR3 residues: CASSLNPAGSLHF. The CDR3 DNA sequence: TGTGCCAGCAGTTTAAATCCGGCGGGTTCCCTCCACTTC.

This clone has only a few counts. The chain has TRBV7-9 and TRBJ1-2, with D maybe TRBD1 (6 bases). The CDR3 totals 16 residues. Germline CDR1 reads SEHNR; CDR2 reads FQNEAQ (reference sequence). Trimming shortened V by 1 base and J by 5 bases, and 17 bases separated the two germline ends. The CDR3 DNA reads as TGTGCCAGCAGCTTAGACATGTCAGGGGTAATATATGGCTACACCTTC. Protein product: CASSLDMSGVIYGYTF.

The V gene is TRBV18, the J gene TRBJ2-1; D is perhaps TRBD2 (5 bases). From germline, CDR1 is KGHSH and CDR2 LQKENI. The CDR3 contains 14 residues. The germline V and J ends were trimmed by 4 bases and 6 bases, with 13 bases remaining between them. The CDR3 reads CASSRGFGSNEQFF. As DNA, the CDR3 is TGTGCCAGCTCACGAGGGTTTGGGAGCAATGAGCAGTTCTTC.

J is TRBJ1-4 and V is TRBV19, with D possibly being TRBD1 (5 bases). From germline, CDR1 is LNHDA and CDR2 SQIVND (reference sequence). The CDR3 runs 14 residues. Trimming stripped 10 bases from V and 3 bases from J, with 15 bases between. The CDR3 protein is CATTQGFPNEKLFF. The CDR3 DNA sequence: TGTGCCACTACTCAGGGTTTCCCTAATGAAAAACTGTTTTTT.